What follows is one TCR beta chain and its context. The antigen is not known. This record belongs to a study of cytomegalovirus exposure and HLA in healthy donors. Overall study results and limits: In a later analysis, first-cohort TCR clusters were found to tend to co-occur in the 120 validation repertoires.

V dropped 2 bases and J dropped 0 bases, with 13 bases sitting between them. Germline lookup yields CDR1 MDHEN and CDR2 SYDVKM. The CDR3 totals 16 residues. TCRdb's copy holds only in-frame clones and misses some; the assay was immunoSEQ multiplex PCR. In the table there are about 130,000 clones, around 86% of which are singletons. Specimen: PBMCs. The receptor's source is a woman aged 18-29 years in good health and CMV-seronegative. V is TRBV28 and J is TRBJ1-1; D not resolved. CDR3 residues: CASSLRFSGMNTEAFF. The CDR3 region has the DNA TGTGCCAGCAGTTTACGTTTCTCAGGTATGAACACTGAAGCTTTCTTT.